The rows below give T cell receptor beta chains drawn from one sample of a study of vaccination effects on CD4 cells after COVID-19. Sequencing used immunoSEQ multiplex PCR; TCRdb keeps in-frame clones, though not all of them. The table records tens of thousands of clones, about 73% of them present only once. No antigen has been identified for these receptors. The source was CD4+ T cells from PBMCs cultured without peptide, collected after COVID-19 vaccination. These receptors came from a human donor who received a COVID-19 vaccine. Each CDR3 is given with its conserved first and last residue. The D gene is left open where the match is weak. Some rows mark clone size as missing; the rest say once, few, many or name a class of expanded clone.

NA,NA,11,TRBJ1-6,TRBV5-8,TGTGCCAGCAGCACCGGTTCACCCCTCCACTTT,CASSTGSPLHF
NA,NA,16,TRBJ2-1,TRBV19,TGTGCCAGTAGTCGCCAGAGGGGGTCTACCTACAATGAGCAGTTCTTC,CASSRQRGSTYNEQFF
TRBD2,NA,17,TRBJ2-3,TRBV3-1/TRBV3-2,TGTGCCAGCAGCCTCTACCGGGGGGGCCTCAACACAGATACGCAGTATTTT,CASSLYRGGLNTDTQYF
NA,NA,13,TRBJ2-1,TRBV7-3,TGTGCCAGCAGCTTGCTTCCTCTCGGTGAGCAGTTCTTC,CASSLLPLGEQFF
NA,few,14,TRBJ2-2,TRBV6-4,TGTGCCAGCAGTGTGTCCAGGGACACCGGGGAGCTGTTTTTT,CASSVSRDTGELFF
NA,NA,16,TRBJ2-4,TRBV6-2/TRBV6-3,TGTGCCAGCAGCTCACTCAGGGGAGAGGGCAAAAACATTCAGTACTTC,CASSSLRGEGKNIQYF
NA,once,13,TRBJ2-3,TRBV16,TGTGCCAGCAGCCAGCTAGCTTCGGATACGCAGTATTTT,CASSQLASDTQYF
NA,NA,13,TRBJ1-2,TRBV7-3,TGTGCCAGCAGCTTAGGGGGAGACTATGGCTACACCTTC,CASSLGGDYGYTF
NA,once,14,TRBJ2-2,TRBV6-5,TGTGCCAGCAGTTACGATACGGTGGTCGGGGAGCTGTTTTTT,CASSYDTVVGELFF
NA,NA,17,TRBJ2-6,TRBV7-9,TGTGCCAGCAGCCGGGGGGCTAGCAGCTCTGGGGCCAACGTCCTGACTTTC,CASSRGASSSGANVLTF
TRBD1,NA,14,TRBJ1-2,TRBV5-1,TGCGCCAGCAGCTGGGGGGACAGGGGTTATGGCTACACCTTC,CASSWGDRGYGYTF
NA,NA,14,TRBJ1-6,TRBV3-1/TRBV3-2,TGTGCCAGCACTGGGGGGCGCTTGAATTCACCCCTCCACTTT,CASTGGRLNSPLHF
TRBD2,NA,19,TRBJ2-5,TRBV29-1,TGCAGCGTTGTCCCTCCGGTAGCGGGGGGGCTTTGGGGAAAAGAGACCCAGTACTTC,CSVVPPVAGGLWGKETQYF
NA,NA,12,TRBJ1-2,TRBV5-4,TGTGCCAGCAGCTTGGGGGACCATGGCTACACCTTC,CASSLGDHGYTF
NA,NA,14,TRBJ1-1,TRBV7-2,TGTGCCAGCAGCTGGAGGGGTCAGAACACTGAAGCTTTCTTT,CASSWRGQNTEAFF
NA,NA,15,TRBJ1-4,TRBV4-2,TGTGCCAGCAGCCAAGATGGAAAAGGGCGGGAAAAACTGTTTTTT,CASSQDGKGREKLFF